The entry that follows covers one T cell receptor beta chain sequence. CDR3 length: 13 amino acids. Per the germline V gene, CDR1 is MRHNA and CDR2 is SNTAGT. The V and J ends lost 5 bases and 8 bases, in that order; junction bases with no gene match: 6. The sample originates from a study of OX40 agonist ivuxolimab in advanced cancers. Some clones are missing from TCRdb's copy, which holds only in-frame ones; the method was immunoSEQ multiplex PCR. The sample contains more than 65,000 clones, around 91% of which appear only once. The sample was CD4+ or CD8+ T cells sorted from blood, taken in a trial of the OX40 agonist ivuxolimab. This rearrangement joins TRBV6-4 to TRBJ1-2; the match to TRBD1 covers 9 bases. This clonotype originated in an adult with an advanced solid tumor such as melanoma, head and neck, liver or kidney cancer. CDR3 DNA: TGTGCCAGCAGTCCGACAGGGGGTAACGGCTACACCTTC. Its protein product is CASSPTGGNGYTF.